The rows below give T cell receptor beta chains drawn from one sample of a study of T cell responses to AZD1222 COVID-19 vaccine. Assay: immunoSEQ multiplex PCR; the TCRdb copy retains only in-frame clones and omits some. The sample has 150,000 to 200,000 clones, roughly 91% seen once. This specimen consisted of peripheral blood, obtained 28 days after the second AZD1222 dose. These receptors all come from an adult who received the AZD1222 COVID-19 vaccine. The CDR3 runs from the conserved cysteine through the conserved F or W. The D gene is left open where the match is weak. Clone size is shown for a subset of rows, as once, few, many or a class of expanded clone.

TRBV11-2	-	TRBJ2-3	-	CASSFSGGTDTQYF	TGTGCCAGCAGCTTCTCGGGGGGCACAGATACGCAGTATTTT
TRBV10-3	-	TRBJ2-3	TRBD1	CAISDRTGRKRDTDTQYF	TGTGCCATCAGTGACCGGACAGGGCGGAAGAGGGACACAGATACGCAGTATTTT
TRBV7-9	once	TRBJ2-5	-	CASSPGREETQYF	TGTGCCAGCAGCCCCGGTCGGGAGGAGACCCAGTACTTC
TRBV2	few	TRBJ1-2	-	CASSEVGGRGTGYTF	TGTGCCAGCAGTGAAGTTGGTGGCAGGGGCACTGGCTACACCTTC
TRBV11-1	-	TRBJ2-1	TRBD2	CASSQLAGGPYNEQFF	TGTGCCAGCAGCCAATTAGCGGGAGGCCCATACAATGAGCAGTTCTTC
TRBV29-1	-	TRBJ2-7	-	CSVEDGGGSYEQYF	TGCAGCGTTGAAGACGGAGGAGGGTCCTACGAGCAGTACTTC
TRBV27	-	TRBJ2-3	TRBD1	CASTLRQGRSDTQYF	TGTGCCAGCACGCTGCGACAGGGGAGGTCAGATACGCAGTATTTT
TRBV3-1/TRBV3-2	-	TRBJ2-2	-	CASSQEDEDSAGELFF	TGTGCCAGCAGCCAAGAAGACGAGGATTCCGCCGGGGAGCTGTTTTTT
TRBV15	-	TRBJ2-2	TRBD2	CATSSGTRKSGELFF	TGTGCCACCAGCAGTGGGACTAGAAAGAGTGGGGAGCTGTTTTTT
TRBV25-1	-	TRBJ2-7	-	CASSEYGDTPAEQYF	TGTGCCAGCAGTGAATACGGGGACACCCCGGCGGAGCAGTACTTC
TRBV4-2	few	TRBJ1-3	-	CASSQKEDSGNTIYF	TGTGCCAGCAGCCAGAAGGAGGACTCTGGAAACACCATATATTTT
TRBV6-1	-	TRBJ1-1	-	CASSEGTLNTEAFF	TGTGCCAGCAGTGAAGGGACCTTGAACACTGAAGCTTTCTTT
TRBV7-3	-	TRBJ2-2	TRBD2	CASSPTSGHTGELFF	TGTGCCAGCAGCCCGACTAGCGGACACACCGGGGAGCTGTTTTTT
TRBV9	-	TRBJ2-1	-	CASSEREYNEQFF	TGTGCCAGCAGCGAACGGGAGTACAATGAGCAGTTCTTC
TRBV18	-	TRBJ1-2	-	CASSPDLSHGYTF	TGTGCCAGCTCACCAGACCTAAGCCATGGCTACACCTTC
TRBV27	once	TRBJ2-7	-	CASSLSGPAYEQYF	TGTGCCAGCAGCCTCAGCGGGCCTGCCTACGAGCAGTACTTC
TRBV28	-	TRBJ1-2	-	CASTSLGFRKSNGYTF	TGTGCCAGCACGTCTCTTGGGTTCCGAAAATCGAATGGCTACACCTTC
TRBV5-4	-	TRBJ1-2	-	CASSLGISGYTF	TGTGCCAGCAGCTTGGGAATCTCGGGCTACACCTTC
TRBV28	-	TRBJ2-7	TRBD2	CASSSGTSGRLYEQYF	TGTGCCAGCAGTTCCGGGACTAGCGGGAGACTCTACGAGCAGTACTTC
TRBV5-1	-	TRBJ1-4	-	CASATGVNEKLFF	TGCGCCAGCGCGACGGGGGTTAATGAAAAACTGTTTTTT
TRBV27	once	TRBJ2-3	-	CASSLIEIGTDTQYF	TGTGCCAGCAGTTTGATTGAAATAGGCACAGATACGCAGTATTTT
TRBV6-5	-	TRBJ2-1	-	CASSYALSSYNEQFF	TGTGCCAGCAGTTACGCGCTCAGCTCCTACAATGAGCAGTTCTTC
TRBV4-3	few	TRBJ1-2	TRBD1	CASSPTGQDNYGYTF	TGCGCCAGCAGCCCCACGGGACAGGATAACTATGGCTACACCTTC
TRBV28	-	TRBJ2-7	TRBD1	CASSPRTGGYEQYF	TGTGCCAGCAGTCCACGGACAGGGGGCTACGAGCAGTACTTC
TRBV4-2	-	TRBJ2-1	TRBD2	CASSQAQSGSYNEQFF	TGTGCCAGCAGCCAAGCCCAGAGCGGGAGCTACAATGAGCAGTTCTTC